This T cell receptor beta chain is drawn from a study of lymphopenia after photon versus proton radiotherapy (dated by TCRdb to between 2019 and 2020). The study in broad terms: The immunological effects of photon versus proton radiation therapy were compared in patients with gastrointestinal tumors who developed high-grade lymphopenia. The study aimed to characterize how the two radiation modalities differ in their impact on the immune system. The 20 patients in the cohort had gastrointestinal tumors, were treated with either photon or proton therapy, and subsequently developed lymphopenia.

Receptor amplification or capture employed the immunoSEQ multiplex PCR assay. Alongside multiparametric flow cytometry, deep sequencing of rearranged TCR beta loci was used to profile the T cell repertoires. Sourced from immuneACCESS, this table was stored by TCRdb with only in-frame sequences that have V and J called. A share of the clones is absent; for the studies checked, an unresolved V gene accounts for under half, and the remainder has no known explanation. In all, the sample holds some 30,000 clones, and almost 90% of those were seen once. The ten biggest clones cover 6.8% of the sample. The germline V gene encodes CDR1 MNHEY and CDR2 SMNVEV (reference sequence). Trimming at the junction amounts to 2 bases on V and 6 bases on J, and the germline ends lie 18 bases apart. Counted from cysteine to phenylalanine, this CDR3 has 16 amino acids. Just CDR3 DNA is preserved here, 48 bases in frame from base 1.

A note on this clone: The target of this receptor is not known. The record has no base qualities; no much larger clone is one base away.

What the study reported, not specific to this receptor: Across the cohort, among patients who died, a greater drop in TCR diversity after the nadir was inversely correlated with overall survival time. Relative stability during treatment was observed in proton-treated patients, whereas loss of naive T cells and TCR diversity and gain of effector/memory populations were observed in photon-treated patients. The survival association was assessed only in patients who died, and better survival with proton therapy was presented by the authors as a possibility rather than a demonstrated result. After the lymphocyte count nadir, oligoclonal expansion, especially of CD8+ Temra cells, was observed in photon-treated repertoires, and the drop in diversity was driven by this expansion.

Sequencing used peripheral blood, obtained from a patient treated with photon-based radiotherapy. The receptor comes from a woman aged 45-59 years with pancreatic cancer. The chain uses TRBV27 and TRBJ2-3; TRBD1 is a possible D gene, resting on 5 matching bases. In nucleotides, the sequence is TGTGCCAGCAGTTTAAAGATTGGGGCGGTCGGCGATACGCAGTATTTT. The resulting protein is CASSLKIGAVGDTQYF.